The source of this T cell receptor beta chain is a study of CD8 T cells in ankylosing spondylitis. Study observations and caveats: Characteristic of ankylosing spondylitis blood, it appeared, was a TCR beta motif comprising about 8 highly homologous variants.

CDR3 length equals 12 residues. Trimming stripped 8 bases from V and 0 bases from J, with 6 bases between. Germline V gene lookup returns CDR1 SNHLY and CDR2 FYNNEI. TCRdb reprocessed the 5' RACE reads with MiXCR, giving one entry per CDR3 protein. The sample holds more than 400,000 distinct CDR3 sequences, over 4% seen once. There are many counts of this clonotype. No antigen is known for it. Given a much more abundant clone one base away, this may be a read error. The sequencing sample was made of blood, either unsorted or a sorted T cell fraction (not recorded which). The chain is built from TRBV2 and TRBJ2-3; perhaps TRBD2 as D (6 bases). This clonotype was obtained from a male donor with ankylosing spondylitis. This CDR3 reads CASGTSTDTQYF. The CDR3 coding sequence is TGTGCCAGCGGGACTAGCACAGATACGCAGTATTTT.